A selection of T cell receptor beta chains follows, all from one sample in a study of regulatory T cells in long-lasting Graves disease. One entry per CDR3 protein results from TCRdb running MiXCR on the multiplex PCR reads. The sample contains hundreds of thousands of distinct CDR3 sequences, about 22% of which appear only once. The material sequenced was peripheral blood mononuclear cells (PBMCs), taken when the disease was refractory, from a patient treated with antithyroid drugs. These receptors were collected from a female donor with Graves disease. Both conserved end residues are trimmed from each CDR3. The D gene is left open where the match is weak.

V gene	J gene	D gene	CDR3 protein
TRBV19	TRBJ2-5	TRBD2	ASSGTSLQTQY
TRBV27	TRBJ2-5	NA	ASSLSIPTYQETQY
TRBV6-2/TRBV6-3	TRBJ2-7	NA	ASSYLDPNSYEQY
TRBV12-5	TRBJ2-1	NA	ASGLVHFVEGPSSYNEQF
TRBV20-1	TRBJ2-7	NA	SASRRGSYEQY
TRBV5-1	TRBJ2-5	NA	ASSLGAQTYQETQY
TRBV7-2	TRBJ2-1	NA	ASSLAWSFDNEQF
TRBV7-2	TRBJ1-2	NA	ASSLFGTAYGYT
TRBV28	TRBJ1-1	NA	ASSLSGRSTEAF
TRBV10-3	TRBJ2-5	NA	AISESKVGGYQETQY
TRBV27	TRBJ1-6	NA	ASSSPGGPLNSPLH
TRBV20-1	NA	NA	SARDLLTPELF
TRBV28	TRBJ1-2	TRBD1	ASSPTGEGYGYT
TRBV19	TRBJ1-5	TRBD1	ASGDRANQPQH
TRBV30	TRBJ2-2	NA	AWRFGPGELF
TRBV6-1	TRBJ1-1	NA	ASSDPGPGAF
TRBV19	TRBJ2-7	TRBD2	ASSIVAGEYIHEQY
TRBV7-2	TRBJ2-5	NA	ASSLVASSRETQY
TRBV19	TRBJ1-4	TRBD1	ASSSQTGGNEKLF
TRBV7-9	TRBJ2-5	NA	ASSLAGILETQY
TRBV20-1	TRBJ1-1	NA	SARDLTVGPAF
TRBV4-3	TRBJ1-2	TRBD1	ASSQGTGQINYGYT